This TCR beta chain was recovered during a study of T cell responses to AZD1222 COVID-19 vaccine. The overall study: Pooled in the analysis were second doses at about 4 or about 12 weeks. Study results and caveats: Clonal diversity may have been underestimated in mostly white British donors. Spike was spanned by vaccine-associated CD4 TCRs, which were dominant at 160-218 and 743-854. Only a handful of AZD1222 recipients, several in all, had baseline seropositivity.

With respect to this clone: Its antigen is not identified.

Profiled with immunoSEQ multiplex PCR; TCRdb holds only in-frame clones, not every one. The repertoire consists of about 130,000 clones, with approximately 94% occurring once and the leading ten covering around 3.1%. V was pared by 7 bases and J by 3 bases, with 9 bases of the junction left unmatched. The CDR3 contains 14 residues. Germline V gene data show CDR1 as MNHEY and CDR2 as SVGEGT. The receptor was derived from an adult in good health. The chain couples TRBV6-2 or TRBV6-3 to TRBJ2-7; 7 nucleotides agree with TRBD2. The input for sequencing was peripheral blood, taken on day 0 of AZD1222 vaccination. The CDR3 spells CASNPDVAGYEQYF. The CDR3 region has the DNA TGTGCCAGCAACCCTGACGTAGCGGGCTACGAGCAGTACTTC.